Listed below are T cell receptor beta chains from one sample, sequenced in a study of blood T cell repertoires in COVID-19. Clones were sequenced by immunoSEQ multiplex PCR, and TCRdb holds only the in-frame ones, with some missing. The sample carries about 76,000 clones, 88% recorded once. Sequencing was performed on peripheral blood. The receptors originated from a man between 50 and 59 years old with active COVID-19. Each CDR3 is given with its conserved first and last residue. A D gene is named only where the DNA matches it firmly. Size is omitted from some rows. Given values are once, few, many or a class for expanded clones.

CDR3 DNA: TGCGCCAGCAGCCAACTCCTCACTAGCGGGGCCTACGAGCAGTACTTC
CDR3 protein: CASSQLLTSGAYEQYF
J gene: TRBJ2-7
clone size: NA
D gene: TRBD2
V gene: TRBV4-3

CDR3 DNA: TGTGCCAGCAGTAAGACAGGACTAGCTGAAGAGACCCAGTACTTC
CDR3 protein: CASSKTGLAEETQYF
J gene: TRBJ2-5
clone size: NA
D gene: TRBD2
V gene: TRBV5-6

CDR3 DNA: TGTGCCAGCAGCCCAGAGGGCGGAAACACCATATATTTT
CDR3 protein: CASSPEGGNTIYF
J gene: TRBJ1-3
clone size: NA
D gene: NA
V gene: TRBV9

CDR3 DNA: TGTGCCAGCTCACGACAGGGGGATCCCACTGAAGCTTTCTTT
CDR3 protein: CASSRQGDPTEAFF
J gene: TRBJ1-1
clone size: NA
D gene: TRBD1
V gene: TRBV18

CDR3 DNA: TGCGCCAGCAGCTTGGAGACGGGCTCCTACAATGAGCAGTTCTTC
CDR3 protein: CASSLETGSYNEQFF
J gene: TRBJ2-1
clone size: NA
D gene: NA
V gene: TRBV5-1

CDR3 DNA: TGTGCCTGGAGTCGAGGACAGGGGGTCTTAGAGCAGTACTTC
CDR3 protein: CAWSRGQGVLEQYF
J gene: TRBJ2-7
clone size: NA
D gene: TRBD1
V gene: TRBV30

CDR3 DNA: TGTGCCAGTAGTCCTAATGACTCTACCTACGAGCAGTACTTC
CDR3 protein: CASSPNDSTYEQYF
J gene: TRBJ2-7
clone size: NA
D gene: NA
V gene: TRBV19

CDR3 DNA: NA
CDR3 protein: CASSSTGVPEAFF
J gene: TRBJ1-1
clone size: NA
D gene: NA
V gene: TRBV7-8

CDR3 DNA: TGCGCCAGCAGCTTGGTACAGGGCTCCTACGAGCAGTACTTC
CDR3 protein: CASSLVQGSYEQYF
J gene: TRBJ2-7
clone size: NA
D gene: NA
V gene: TRBV5-1

CDR3 DNA: TGTGCCAGCAGCCAGGATGTAGCCGGCTCCCTTATCCCCGAGCAGTTCTTC
CDR3 protein: CASSQDVAGSLIPEQFF
J gene: TRBJ2-1
clone size: NA
D gene: NA
V gene: TRBV3-1/TRBV3-2

CDR3 DNA: TGTGCCAGCAGGCGGACTAGCGTTCACTCCTACGAGCAGTACTTC
CDR3 protein: CASRRTSVHSYEQYF
J gene: TRBJ2-7
clone size: NA
D gene: TRBD2
V gene: TRBV6-5

CDR3 DNA: TGTGCCAGCAGCGTACTCAAGACAACTAATGAAAAACTGTTTTTT
CDR3 protein: CASSVLKTTNEKLFF
J gene: TRBJ1-4
clone size: NA
D gene: NA
V gene: TRBV5-8

CDR3 DNA: TGTGCCAGCAGCTCTGAACAGGGCAACACAGATACGCAGTATTTT
CDR3 protein: CASSSEQGNTDTQYF
J gene: TRBJ2-3
clone size: NA
D gene: NA
V gene: TRBV5-4

CDR3 DNA: TGTGCCAGCAGCCCCCTCGGGCGGGAGGGCTACGAGCAGTACTTC
CDR3 protein: CASSPLGREGYEQYF
J gene: TRBJ2-7
clone size: once
D gene: TRBD2
V gene: TRBV7-9

CDR3 DNA: TGCAGCGTTACTAACAGGGCTGGAAACACCATATATTTT
CDR3 protein: CSVTNRAGNTIYF
J gene: TRBJ1-3
clone size: NA
D gene: NA
V gene: TRBV29-1

CDR3 DNA: TGTGCCAGCATGAAGGGACAGTCGAACACTGAAGCTTTCTTT
CDR3 protein: CASMKGQSNTEAFF
J gene: TRBJ1-1
clone size: NA
D gene: TRBD1
V gene: TRBV2

CDR3 DNA: TGTGCCAGCAGCCCCTCCCGGCGGACCTACGAGCAGTACTTC
CDR3 protein: CASSPSRRTYEQYF
J gene: TRBJ2-7
clone size: NA
D gene: NA
V gene: TRBV3-1/TRBV3-2

CDR3 DNA: TGTGCCAGCAGCTTAATTCCCCCTACTAGCGGGGGTGAGCAGTTCTTC
CDR3 protein: CASSLIPPTSGGEQFF
J gene: TRBJ2-1
clone size: once
D gene: TRBD2
V gene: TRBV7-2

CDR3 DNA: TGTGCCAGCAGCCTTAGCGGGGGGGTGGGAGATACGCAGTATTTT
CDR3 protein: CASSLSGGVGDTQYF
J gene: TRBJ2-3
clone size: once
D gene: TRBD2
V gene: TRBV3-1/TRBV3-2

CDR3 DNA: TGTGCCAGCAGCTTGGCGAGCGGAGTCTACGAGCAGTACTTC
CDR3 protein: CASSLASGVYEQYF
J gene: TRBJ2-7
clone size: NA
D gene: NA
V gene: TRBV5-4

CDR3 DNA: TGTGCCAGCAGGCTGGGACAGGGATTCGGGGAGCAGTACTTC
CDR3 protein: CASRLGQGFGEQYF
J gene: TRBJ2-7
clone size: once
D gene: TRBD1
V gene: TRBV27

CDR3 DNA: TGTGCCAGCAGCTTGGGGGGCCCCGGGGAGCTGTTTTTT
CDR3 protein: CASSLGGPGELFF
J gene: TRBJ2-2
clone size: NA
D gene: NA
V gene: TRBV5-8

CDR3 DNA: TGTGCCAGCAGAGGGAGGGTCGGATGGAACACTGAAGCTTTCTTT
CDR3 protein: CASRGRVGWNTEAFF
J gene: TRBJ1-1
clone size: NA
D gene: NA
V gene: TRBV27

CDR3 DNA: TGTGCCAGCAGTCCAACAGGGGGCGACCGACCGAACACCGGGGAGCTGTTTTTT
CDR3 protein: CASSPTGGDRPNTGELFF
J gene: TRBJ2-2
clone size: NA
D gene: TRBD1
V gene: TRBV28

CDR3 DNA: TGCAGCGTTTCGGCGGGAGCCCACTACGAGCAGTACTTC
CDR3 protein: CSVSAGAHYEQYF
J gene: TRBJ2-7
clone size: once
D gene: TRBD2
V gene: TRBV29-1

CDR3 DNA: TGCGCCAGCAGCGCGGACCGACGGGGCACTGAAGCTTTCTTT
CDR3 protein: CASSADRRGTEAFF
J gene: TRBJ1-1
clone size: NA
D gene: NA
V gene: TRBV5-1

CDR3 DNA: TGTGCCAGCAGCGAACAAGATTTACGAGGACAGCCCCAGCATTTT
CDR3 protein: CASSEQDLRGQPQHF
J gene: TRBJ1-5
clone size: NA
D gene: NA
V gene: TRBV9

CDR3 DNA: TGTGCCAGCAGCCCTACCGGGTCCACCACCGGGGAGCTGTTTTTT
CDR3 protein: CASSPTGSTTGELFF
J gene: TRBJ2-2
clone size: NA
D gene: NA
V gene: TRBV5-4

CDR3 DNA: TGTGCCAGCAGCTTGGCAGGGAACTATGGCTACACCTTC
CDR3 protein: CASSLAGNYGYTF
J gene: TRBJ1-2
clone size: NA
D gene: NA
V gene: TRBV5-5

CDR3 DNA: TGTGCCAGCAGCTTGACAGGGCTCAGGCGTGGTGAAGCTTTCTTT
CDR3 protein: CASSLTGLRRGEAFF
J gene: TRBJ1-1
clone size: once
D gene: TRBD1
V gene: TRBV7-9

CDR3 DNA: TGTGCCAGCAGCCGCCGGGGGATTCCAGATACGCAGTATTTT
CDR3 protein: CASSRRGIPDTQYF
J gene: TRBJ2-3
clone size: NA
D gene: NA
V gene: TRBV5-6

CDR3 DNA: TGTGCCAGTAGAGGAGAACGAGGACTAGCGGGGGGGCCTGGGGCCAACGTCCTGACTTTC
CDR3 protein: CASRGERGLAGGPGANVLTF
J gene: TRBJ2-6
clone size: NA
D gene: TRBD2
V gene: TRBV19

CDR3 DNA: TGTGCCAGCAGCCCCACAGAAATGGCCAAAAACATTCAGTACTTC
CDR3 protein: CASSPTEMAKNIQYF
J gene: TRBJ2-4
clone size: NA
D gene: NA
V gene: TRBV7-9

CDR3 DNA: TGTGCCAGCAGACTCTTGAGCAATCAGCCCCAGCATTTT
CDR3 protein: CASRLLSNQPQHF
J gene: TRBJ1-5
clone size: medium-sized
D gene: NA
V gene: TRBV7-2

CDR3 DNA: TGTGCCAGCCACAGTCCTATGGGCTATGGCTACACCTTC
CDR3 protein: CASHSPMGYGYTF
J gene: TRBJ1-2
clone size: NA
D gene: NA
V gene: TRBV6-5

CDR3 DNA: TGTGCCAGCAGTTTTGCTACGAACACCGGGGAGCTGTTTTTT
CDR3 protein: CASSFATNTGELFF
J gene: TRBJ2-2
clone size: NA
D gene: NA
V gene: TRBV27

CDR3 DNA: TGTGCCATCAGTGACACTAGCGGGAGTGGAGATGAGCAGTTCTTC
CDR3 protein: CAISDTSGSGDEQFF
J gene: TRBJ2-1
clone size: NA
D gene: TRBD2
V gene: TRBV10-3

CDR3 DNA: TGTGCCAGCAGTTTATCCCGGACAGGGGGCAAAGAACGAAACACCATATATTTT
CDR3 protein: CASSLSRTGGKERNTIYF
J gene: TRBJ1-3
clone size: NA
D gene: TRBD1
V gene: TRBV28

CDR3 DNA: TGTGCCAGCAGTTTGGGAGGGGCAACCTACAATGAGCAGTTCTTC
CDR3 protein: CASSLGGATYNEQFF
J gene: TRBJ2-1
clone size: NA
D gene: TRBD2
V gene: TRBV28

CDR3 DNA: TGTGCCAGCAGTTCCGTACAGGGATATAACACTGAAGCTTTCTTT
CDR3 protein: CASSSVQGYNTEAFF
J gene: TRBJ1-1
clone size: NA
D gene: NA
V gene: TRBV6-6

CDR3 DNA: TGTGCCAGCAGCTTATCCGCAGGCGATTCACCCCTCCACTTT
CDR3 protein: CASSLSAGDSPLHF
J gene: TRBJ1-6
clone size: once
D gene: NA
V gene: TRBV7-3

CDR3 DNA: TGTGCCAGCAGCCAATCGGAAGGAGACAGGGCTGGAAGTCAGCCCCAGCATTTT
CDR3 protein: CASSQSEGDRAGSQPQHF
J gene: TRBJ1-5
clone size: medium-sized
D gene: TRBD1
V gene: TRBV16

CDR3 DNA: TGCGCCAGCAGCTTGGTTCCCGGTCCAGGTCGCCGTAGTTCACCCCTCCACTTT
CDR3 protein: CASSLVPGPGRRSSPLHF
J gene: TRBJ1-6
clone size: once
D gene: NA
V gene: TRBV5-1

CDR3 DNA: TGTGCCAGCTCCCCGGGTGCGGGATCGGGGAATGAGCAGTTCTTC
CDR3 protein: CASSPGAGSGNEQFF
J gene: TRBJ2-1
clone size: once
D gene: NA
V gene: TRBV18